A single sample gave rise to the 22 T cell receptor beta chains below, sequenced in a study of Ad26.COV2.S vaccination and SARS-CoV-2 variants. The method was immunoSEQ multiplex PCR; TCRdb's version includes in-frame clones alone and lacks a portion of them. The sample includes around 450,000 clones, nearly 90% seen only once; the top ten take about 2.5%. Noted treatment: approximately 18 received Ad26.COV2.S at low or high dose, single or two shots; about 5 received placebo; per-sample allocation not given. Material that was analyzed had been drawn on day 63 after the first vaccine or placebo injection. The starting material was peripheral blood, obtained in a trial of Ad26.COV2.S vaccine versus placebo. These receptors all stem from a person aged 18-60 years who received the Ad26.COV2.S COVID-19 vaccine or a placebo.

This chain uses TRBV7-3 with TRBJ1-5; the D gene is possibly TRBD1 (5 bases). The CDR3 totals 18 residues. Germline V CDR1 and CDR2: SGHTA, FQGTGA. Trimming left V 3 bases short and J 3 bases short, with 21 bases between. The CDR3 bases are TGTGCCAGCAGCTTCTCGTATGGGCTCGGGGACCACAATCAGCCCCAGCATTTT. This codes for CASSFSYGLGDHNQPQHF.

J is TRBJ2-1 and V is TRBV28, with 14 bases that match TRBD2. The CDR3 consists of 17 residues. Germline V gene data show CDR1 as MDHEN and CDR2 as SYDVKM. After removal of 4 bases from V and 6 bases from J, the junction contained 8 bases not matched to a gene. CDR3 amino acids: CASSSAGTSGSFNEQFF. Here the CDR3 DNA reads TGTGCCAGCAGTTCCGCCGGGACTAGCGGGAGCTTCAATGAGCAGTTCTTC.

V gene TRBV11-3 combines with J gene TRBJ2-5; D could derive from TRBD1 or TRBD2 (5 bases each). Between the trimmed V and J ends, which lost 1 base and 2 bases, there was a span of 8 bases. The germline V gene encodes CDR1 SGHNT and CDR2 YENEEA. CDR3 size: 14 residues. CDR3 DNA: TGTGCCAGCAGCTTAGTGGGACGTCAAGAGACCCAGTACTTC. Translating gives CASSLVGRQETQYF.

V and J are TRBV28 and TRBJ1-2; D ambiguous. Between the trimmed V and J ends, which lost 6 bases and 7 bases, there was a span of 15 bases. CDR3 length: 13 amino acids. Germline loops: CDR1 MDHEN, CDR2 SYDVKM. Written as DNA, the CDR3 is TGTGCCAGCAGCCTGCAGCTTTTGGGTGGCTACACCTTC. Translation: CASSLQLLGGYTF.

The chain uses TRBV6-2 or TRBV6-3 and TRBJ2-1; D remains unclear. CDR1 is MNHEY, CDR2 SVGEGT, per germline. CDR3 size: 15 residues. V gave up 2 bases and J gave up 10 bases, with 18 bases separating them. The CDR3 coding sequence is TGTGCCAGCAGTTACCATGAGGCTCTGGTGGACGAGCAGTTCTTC. Its protein is CASSYHEALVDEQFF.

J is TRBJ2-7 and V is TRBV6-5, with D tentatively TRBD2 (6 bases). Per the germline V gene, CDR1 is MNHEY and CDR2 is SVGAGI. V was cut by 4 bases and J by 4 bases, with 20 bases left in between. The CDR3 length is 16 residues. In DNA form, the CDR3 reads TGTGCCAGCAGTTTCCCACGGGGGAGACGATCGTACGAGCAGTACGTC. Translated: CASSFPRGRRSYEQYV.

This chain joins TRBV20-1 and TRBJ1-1, with D unclear. V was pared by 3 bases and J by 7 bases, with 21 bases between. The CDR3 loop spans 15 amino acids. The V gene's germline CDR1 is DFQATT and CDR2 SNEGSKA (reference sequence). Here the CDR3 reads CSASLELYWGDEAFF. The CDR3, as DNA: TGCAGTGCTAGTTTGGAACTCTACTGGGGTGATGAAGCTTTCTTT.

This chain's CDR3 is CASSGLVWGDTQYF. The CDR3 DNA is TGTGCCAGCAGCGGCCTCGTCTGGGGAGATACGCAGTATTTT. The chain carries TRBV14 and TRBJ2-3; D is uncertain. There are 14 residues in the CDR3. Germline CDR1 reads SGHDN; CDR2 reads FVKESK. V gave up 5 bases and J gave up 5 bases, with 14 bases separating them.

The chain has TRBV19 and TRBJ1-5; TRBD1 might be the D (5 bases). Germline V CDR1 and CDR2: LNHDA, SQIVND (reference sequence). Between the trimmed V and J ends, which lost 3 bases and 1 base, there was a span of 13 bases. This CDR3 has 16 residues. The CDR3 nucleotides are TGTGCCAGTAGTATGGCACACAGGACCAGCAATCAGCCCCAGCATTTT. It specifies CASSMAHRTSNQPQHF.

This chain uses TRBV11-2 with TRBJ1-1; D is unresolved. The CDR3 covers 15 residues. The V gene's germline CDR1 is SGHAT and CDR2 FQNNGV. V lost 5 bases and J 1 base, leaving 14 bases between the germline ends. Here the CDR3 reads CASSPWVGPNTEAFF. In nucleotides, the CDR3 is TGTGCCAGCAGCCCCTGGGTAGGGCCGAACACTGAAGCTTTCTTT. The variable domain in full, completed from reference TRBV11-2 and TRBJ1-1, reads EAGVAQSPRYKIIEKRQSVAFWCNPISGHATLYWYQQILGQGPKLLIQFQNNGVVDDSQLPKDRFSAERLKGVDSTLKIQPAKLEDSAVYLCASSPWVGPNTEAFFGQGTRLTVV.

The chain uses TRBV7-3 and TRBJ2-3; tentatively, D is TRBD2 (5 bases). Germline assignment: CDR1 SGHTA and CDR2 FQGTGA. This CDR3 region has 13 residues. V lost 3 bases and J 4 bases, leaving 8 bases between the germline ends. The CDR3 nucleotides are TGTGCCAGCAGCTTCGGGGAACCAGATACGCAGTATTTT. Encoded protein: CASSFGEPDTQYF. The variable domain in full, completed from reference TRBV7-3 and TRBJ2-3, reads GAGVSQTPSNKVTEKGKYVELRCDPISGHTALYWYRQSLGQGPEFLIYFQGTGAADDSGLPNDRFFAVRPEGSVSTLKIQRTERGDSAVYLCASSFGEPDTQYFGPGTRLTVL.

The chain uses TRBV12-3 or TRBV12-4 and TRBJ1-6; D is unclear. V gave up 6 bases and J gave up 5 bases, with 5 bases separating them. The CDR3 consists of 12 residues. Here the CDR3 reads CASSMNNSPLHF. Here the CDR3 DNA reads TGTGCCAGCAGCATGAATAATTCACCCCTCCACTTT.

The V call is TRBV7-8, the J call TRBJ1-5, with 8 nucleotides matching TRBD1. The CDR3 is 16 residues long. V dropped 3 bases and J dropped 4; count of bases not matched to a gene: 8. Germline values: CDR1 SGHVS, CDR2 FQNEAQ. CDR3 coding DNA: TGTGCCAGCAGCTTTGGACAGGGTACAAGGAATCAGCCCCAGCATTTT. This codes for CASSFGQGTRNQPQHF.

This chain connects TRBV28 to TRBJ2-7, with 7 bases identical to TRBD1. CDR1 MDHEN and CDR2 SYDVKM come from the germline V gene. The CDR3 consists of 12 residues. Trimming removed 0 bases from V and 11 bases from J; junction bases left unmatched: 4. The CDR3 is CASSLWGQKEYF. The CDR3 nucleotides read TGTGCCAGCAGTTTATGGGGACAGAAAGAGTACTTC.

This clone has only a few counts. The rearrangement joins TRBV14 to TRBJ2-1; D not certain. V was trimmed by 7 bases and J by 6 bases, leaving 22 bases between them. The germline CDR1 and CDR2 sequences are SGHDN and FVKESK. The CDR3 totals 16 residues. This CDR3 is CASTTEGAVPINEQFF. CDR3 coding DNA: TGTGCCAGCACAACAGAAGGAGCCGTACCGATCAATGAGCAGTTCTTC.

V usage is TRBV7-2 and J usage is TRBJ2-1, with 10 nucleotides matching TRBD2. The trim removed 0 bases at V and 10 bases at J, leaving 3 bases unmatched. The CDR3 has 14 residues. Germline loops: CDR1 SGHTA, CDR2 FQGNSA. CDR3 in DNA: TGTGCCAGCAGCTTAGCGGCGACTAGCGGGGAGCAGTTCTTC. Encoded protein: CASSLAATSGEQFF.

V usage is TRBV7-9 and J usage is TRBJ1-3; no definite D call. The CDR3 length is 16 residues. V lost 6 bases and J 0 bases, leaving 15 bases between the germline ends. The germline gives CDR1 SEHNR, CDR2 FQNEAQ (reference sequence). The CDR3 DNA reads TGTGCCAGCAGTCGTCGGGGTGGGAGCTCTGGAAACACCATATATTTT. Translation gives CASSRRGGSSGNTIYF.

The chain has TRBV18 and TRBJ2-5; the D is unclear. Per germline, CDR1 KGHSH and CDR2 LQKENI. CDR3 length: 12 amino acids. Trimming left V 3 bases short and J 4 bases short, with 6 bases between. CDR3 residues: CASSPRIETQYF. The CDR3 nucleotides are TGTGCCAGCTCACCCCGAATAGAGACCCAGTACTTC.

The chain carries TRBV19 and TRBJ1-6, with D perhaps matching TRBD1 (6 bases). The CDR3 has 12 amino acids. Germline-derived CDR1 and CDR2 are LNHDA and SQIVND (reference sequence). V was cut by 8 bases and J by 13 bases, with 15 bases left in between. In nucleotides, the CDR3 is TGTGCCAGTCGGGACACCACCTCGCCCCTCCACTTT. Its translation is CASRDTTSPLHF.

The V call is TRBV30, the J call TRBJ1-5; possible D gene TRBD1, 6 bases. Germline CDR1 reads GTSNPN; CDR2 reads SVGIG (reference sequence). Trimming shortened V by 6 bases and J by 4 bases, and 10 bases separated the two germline ends. This CDR3 has 12 amino acids. This CDR3 is CACSTGNQPQHF. CDR3 nucleotides: TGTGCCTGCTCTACAGGGAATCAGCCCCAGCATTTT.

The chain carries TRBV7-2 and TRBJ2-3; tentative D call: TRBD1 (5 bases). The germline CDR1 and CDR2 sequences are SGHTA and FQGNSA. The CDR3 runs 16 residues. The ends were cut back, 4 bases at V and 0 bases at J, with 14 bases in the middle. The CDR3 loop reads CASSSSDSSSTDTQYF. CDR3 nucleotide sequence: TGTGCCAGCAGCTCTTCTGACAGCTCTAGCACAGATACGCAGTATTTT.

The chain has TRBV28 and TRBJ1-3, with 7 bases aligning to TRBD1. Germline V gene lookup returns CDR1 MDHEN and CDR2 SYDVKM. With V trimmed by 3 bases and J by 4 bases, 6 bases remained unmatched. The CDR3 is made up of 15 amino acids. The DNA for the CDR3 is TGTGCCAGCAGTTTCGAGACAGGGCTGGGAAACACCATATATTTT. Translating gives CASSFETGLGNTIYF.